One sample yielded the 17 T cell receptor beta chains listed below, sequenced in a study of CD8+CD57+ T cells in acquired aplastic anemia. The patients chosen for sequencing had shown expansion of CD8+CD57+ cells (detected by flow cytometry). Genomic DNA was employed as the template in profiling TCR beta VDJ and CDR3. TCRdb recomputed calls from the reads with MiXCR, one row per CDR3 protein. The data hold more than 150,000 distinct CDR3 sequences, with less than 50% observed a single time. Sequencing used sorted CD4+, CD8+, or CD8+CD57+ T cells (not recorded which) from PBMCs. The receptors shown here come from a human donor with aplastic anemia.

This chain joins TRBV7-3 and TRBJ2-1; 7 nucleotides match TRBD2. The CDR3 has 14 residues. With V trimmed by 5 bases and J by 5 bases, 6 bases remained unmatched. Germline assignment: CDR1 SGHTA and CDR2 FQGTGA. The CDR3 DNA is TGTGCCAGCAGCACACGGACTAGTGACAATGAGCAGTTCTTC. It encodes CASSTRTSDNEQFF.

This clonotype has a count of ten or more. V and J are TRBV20-1 and TRBJ2-7; D perhaps matches TRBD1 (7 bases). The CDR3 contains 15 residues. Trimming stripped 4 bases from V and 0 bases from J, with 16 bases between. Per the germline V gene, CDR1 is DFQATT and CDR2 is SNEGSKA (reference sequence). CDR3 protein: CSAKQGGGASYEQYF. The DNA of the CDR3 is TGCAGTGCTAAGCAGGGGGGCGGGGCCTCCTACGAGCAGTACTTC.

The chain employs TRBV2 and TRBJ2-1, with 9 bases aligning to TRBD2. Germline values: CDR1 SNHLY, CDR2 FYNNEI. J lost 7 bases, V lost 9 bases, and 13 bases had no gene match. This CDR3 contains 15 residues. CDR3 sequence (DNA): TGTGCCAGTCCGGGCCTAGCGGGGTCCTTAAATGAGCAGTTCTTC. Its translation: CASPGLAGSLNEQFF.

The chain carries TRBV15 and TRBJ2-5; D might be TRBD1 or TRBD2, each matching 5 bases. Germline V gene lookup returns CDR1 LNHNV and CDR2 YYDKDF (reference sequence). CDR3 length: 15 amino acids. V gave up 1 base and J gave up 5 bases, with 14 bases separating them. The CDR3 loop reads CATSRAGRGGETQYF. The CDR3 bases are TGTGCCACCAGCAGAGCAGGACGGGGCGGGGAGACCCAGTACTTC. Filled out from reference TRBV15 and TRBJ2-5, the complete variable domain reads DAMVIQNPRYQVTQFGKPVTLSCSQTLNHNVMYWYQQKSSQAPKLLFHYYDKDFNNEADTPDNFQSRRPNTSFCFLDIRSPGLGDTAMYLCATSRAGRGGETQYFGPGTRLLVL.

This clonotype has a count of ten or more. This chain uses TRBV20-1 with TRBJ2-7; 7 nucleotides align to TRBD1. Trimming at V came to 4 bases and at J to 2 bases, leaving 8 bases not matched to a gene. The CDR3 is 14 residues long. Germline CDR1 is DFQATT and CDR2 is SNEGSKA (reference sequence). This chain's CDR3 is CSAKRQGVTYEQYF. In nucleotides, the CDR3 is TGCAGTGCTAAAAGACAGGGTGTCACCTACGAGCAGTACTTC.

The V gene is TRBV11-2, the J gene TRBJ2-3; 11 nucleotides align to TRBD2. J was trimmed by 10 bases and V by 5 bases; bases with no gene match: 8. Germline V gene data show CDR1 as SGHAT and CDR2 as FQNNGV. This CDR3 has 14 residues. The CDR3 loop is CASSNSGRAGPQYF. The CDR3, as DNA: TGTGCCAGCAGCAATAGCGGGAGGGCTGGGCCGCAGTATTTT.

The chain joins TRBV5-1 to TRBJ2-3; no firm D call. The CDR3 length is 15 residues. Germline V gene sequence: CDR1 SGHRS, CDR2 YFSETQ. The ends were cut back, 3 bases at V and 4 bases at J, with 15 bases in the middle. For the CDR3, the DNA is TGCGCCAGCAGCTCCCCCCTGGGCGCCTCAGATACGCAGTATTTT. Protein sequence: CASSSPLGASDTQYF.

This clonotype was observed at least ten times. V is TRBV6-5 and J is TRBJ1-5, with 10 bases aligning to TRBD1. The CDR3 is 16 amino acids. Germline V lookup: CDR1 MNHEY, CDR2 SVGAGI. The ends lost 4 bases at V and 5 bases at J; junction bases unmatched: 8. CDR3 in amino acids: CASSFLAGQGDQPQHF. The CDR3 coding sequence is TGTGCCAGCAGTTTCCTCGCTGGACAGGGGGATCAGCCCCAGCATTTT.

This rearrangement joins TRBV24-1 to TRBJ1-2; D remains unclear. The germline CDR1 and CDR2 sequences are KGHDR and SFDVKD. V lost 5 bases and J 1 base, leaving 4 bases between the germline ends. This CDR3 comprises 12 residues. CDR3 nucleotides: TGTGCCACCAGTGCCCATAACTATGGCTACACCTTC. Translated: CATSAHNYGYTF.

The V and J genes are TRBV3-1 and TRBJ2-1; TRBD1 is a possible D gene (6 bases). Trimming pared 1 base from V and 7 bases from J, leaving 11 bases between. Germline CDR1 LGHDT, CDR2 YNNKEL (reference sequence). The CDR3 consists of 14 residues. The CDR3 nucleotides are TGTGCCAGCAGCCAAGGTGGGGGCCTAAATGAGCAGTTCTTC. Its protein product is CASSQGGGLNEQFF.

The genes are TRBV6-1 and TRBJ2-2; 7 bases match TRBD2. Germline assignment: CDR1 MNHNS and CDR2 SASEGT. The CDR3 consists of 15 residues. V gave up 3 bases and J gave up 7 bases; unmatched junction bases: 8. In nucleotides, the CDR3 is TGTGCCAGCAGTGATGGCGGGAGTGGAGACGGGGAGCTGTTTTTT. This gives the protein CASSDGGSGDGELFF.

The V and J genes are TRBV10-3 and TRBJ2-2; 8 bases map to TRBD1. Unmatched junction bases numbered 5, after V lost 3 bases and J lost 2 bases. Germline CDR1 is ENHRY and CDR2 is SYGVKD. The CDR3 extends over 16 amino acids. In DNA form, the CDR3 reads TGTGCCATCAGTGATTCCGGGACAGGCAACACCGGGGAGCTGTTTTTT. It specifies CAISDSGTGNTGELFF.

The chain joins TRBV7-6 to TRBJ2-7, with 8 bases aligning to TRBD2. This CDR3 has 17 residues. The V and J ends lost 3 bases and 3 bases, in that order; junction bases with no gene match: 13. Germline V CDR1 and CDR2: SGHVS, FNYEAQ. CDR3: CASSLVPLQREHYEQYF. The CDR3 nucleotides read TGTGCCAGCAGCTTGGTTCCCCTCCAGCGGGAGCACTACGAGCAGTACTTC.

The genes are TRBV28 and TRBJ2-7; D is possibly TRBD1 (6 bases). V shed 6 bases and J shed 0 bases, with 15 bases lying between them. CDR1 and CDR2 from the germline V gene are MDHEN and SYDVKM. This CDR3 comprises 15 residues. In nucleotides, the CDR3 is TGTGCCAGCAGAACTAGACAGGCACCCTCCTACGAGCAGTACTTC. Amino acid sequence: CASRTRQAPSYEQYF.

Many counts were recorded for this clonotype. The chain combines TRBV5-4 with TRBJ2-3; TRBD2 agrees at 12 bases. This CDR3 spans 15 amino acids. Germline V gene sequence: CDR1 SGHNT, CDR2 YYREEE (reference sequence). After removal of 3 bases from V and 8 bases from J, the junction contained 7 bases not matched to a gene. The CDR3 bases are TGTGCCAGCAGCTCGGGACTAGCGGGTGTCACTACGCAGTATTTT. This gives the protein CASSSGLAGVTTQYF. The full variable domain, in which reference TRBV5-4 and TRBJ2-3 provide the parts outside the CDR3, is ETGVTQSPTHLIKTRGQQVTLRCSSQSGHNTVSWYQQALGQGPQFIFQYYREEENGRGNFPPRFSGLQFPNYSSELNVNALELDDSALYLCASSSGLAGVTTQYFGPGTRLTVL.

This chain uses TRBV4-1 with TRBJ1-4; D ambiguous. The CDR3 totals 16 residues. Germline assignment: CDR1 MGHRA and CDR2 YSYEKL. V shed 0 bases and J shed 2 bases, with 10 bases lying between them. The CDR3 spells CASSQDLGGTNEKLFF. CDR3 sequence (DNA): TGCGCCAGCAGCCAAGATCTGGGCGGTACTAATGAAAAACTGTTTTTT.

This sequence joins TRBV2 and TRBJ2-7; 10 bases are a match to TRBD2. Germline V gives CDR1 SNHLY, CDR2 FYNNEI. CDR3 size: 15 residues. The junction had 7 bases not matched to a gene; V was cut back by 7 bases and J by 1 base. The CDR3 sequence is CASTLAGEGSYEQYF. CDR3 DNA: TGTGCCAGCACGCTAGCGGGGGAGGGGTCCTACGAGCAGTACTTC.